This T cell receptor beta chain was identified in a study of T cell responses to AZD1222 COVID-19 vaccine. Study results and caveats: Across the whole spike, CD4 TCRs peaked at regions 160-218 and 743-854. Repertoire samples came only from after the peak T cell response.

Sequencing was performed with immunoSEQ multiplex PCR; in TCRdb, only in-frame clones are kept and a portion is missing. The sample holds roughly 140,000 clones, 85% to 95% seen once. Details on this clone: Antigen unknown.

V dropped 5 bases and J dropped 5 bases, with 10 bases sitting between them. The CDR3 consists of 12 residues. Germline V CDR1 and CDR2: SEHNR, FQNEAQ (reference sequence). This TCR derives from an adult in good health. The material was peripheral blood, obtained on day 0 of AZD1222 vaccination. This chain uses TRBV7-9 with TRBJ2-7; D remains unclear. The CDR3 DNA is TGTGCCAGCAGCAACGCATTCGACGAGCAGTACTTC. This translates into CASSNAFDEQYF.